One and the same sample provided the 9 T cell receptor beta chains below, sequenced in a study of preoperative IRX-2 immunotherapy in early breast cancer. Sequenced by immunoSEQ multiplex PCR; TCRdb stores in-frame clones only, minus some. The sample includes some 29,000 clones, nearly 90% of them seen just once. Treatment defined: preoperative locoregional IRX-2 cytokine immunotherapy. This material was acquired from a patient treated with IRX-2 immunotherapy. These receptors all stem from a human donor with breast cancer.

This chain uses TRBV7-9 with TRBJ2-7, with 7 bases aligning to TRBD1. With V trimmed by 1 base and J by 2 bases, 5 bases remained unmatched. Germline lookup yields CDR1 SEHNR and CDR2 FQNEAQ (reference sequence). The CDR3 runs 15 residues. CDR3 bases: TGTGCCAGCAGCTTAGGACAGGGCGAAACCTACGAGCAGTACTTC. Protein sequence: CASSLGQGETYEQYF.

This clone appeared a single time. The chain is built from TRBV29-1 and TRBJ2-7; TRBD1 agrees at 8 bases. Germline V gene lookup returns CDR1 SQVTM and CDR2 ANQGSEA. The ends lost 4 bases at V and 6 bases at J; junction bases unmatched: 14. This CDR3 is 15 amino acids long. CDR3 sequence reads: CSVAGWWTGQIEQYF. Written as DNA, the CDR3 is TGCAGCGTTGCAGGTTGGTGGACAGGGCAGATCGAGCAGTACTTC.

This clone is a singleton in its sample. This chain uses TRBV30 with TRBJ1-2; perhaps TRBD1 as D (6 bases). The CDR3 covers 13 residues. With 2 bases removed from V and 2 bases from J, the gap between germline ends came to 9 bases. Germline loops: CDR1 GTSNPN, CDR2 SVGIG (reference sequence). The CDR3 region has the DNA TGTGCCTGGAGTTCAGGGGACAACTATGGCTACACCTTC. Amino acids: CAWSSGDNYGYTF. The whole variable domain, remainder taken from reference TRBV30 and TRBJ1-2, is SQTIHQWPATLVQPVGSPLSLECTVEGTSNPNLYWYRQAAGRGLQLLFYSVGIGQISSEVPQNLSASRPQDRQFILSSKKLLLSDSGFYLCAWSSGDNYGYTFGSGTRLTVV.

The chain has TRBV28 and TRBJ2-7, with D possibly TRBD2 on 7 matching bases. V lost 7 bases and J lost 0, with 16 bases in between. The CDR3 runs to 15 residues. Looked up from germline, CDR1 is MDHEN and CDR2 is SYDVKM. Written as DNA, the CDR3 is TGTGCCAGCAAAGGGGGGGGTTCCCACTCCTACGAGCAGTACTTC. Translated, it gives CASKGGGSHSYEQYF.

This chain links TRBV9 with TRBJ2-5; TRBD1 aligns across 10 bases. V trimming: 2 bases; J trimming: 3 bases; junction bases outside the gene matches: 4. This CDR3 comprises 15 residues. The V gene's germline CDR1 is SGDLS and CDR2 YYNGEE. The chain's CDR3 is CASSVVGQGEETQYF. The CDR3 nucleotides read TGTGCCAGCAGCGTCGTCGGACAGGGGGAAGAGACCCAGTACTTC.

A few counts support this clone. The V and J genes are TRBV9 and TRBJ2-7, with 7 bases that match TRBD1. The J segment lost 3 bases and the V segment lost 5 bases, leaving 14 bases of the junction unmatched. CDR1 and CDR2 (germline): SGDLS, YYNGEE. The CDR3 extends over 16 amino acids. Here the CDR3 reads CASRNGQRQGLYEQYF. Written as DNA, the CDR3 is TGTGCCAGCAGAAACGGACAAAGACAGGGTCTCTACGAGCAGTACTTC.

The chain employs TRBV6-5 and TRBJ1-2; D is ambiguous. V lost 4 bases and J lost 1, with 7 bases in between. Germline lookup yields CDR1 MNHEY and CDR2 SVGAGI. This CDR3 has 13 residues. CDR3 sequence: CASSLVINYGYTF. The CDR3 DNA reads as TGTGCCAGCAGTTTGGTGATTAACTATGGCTACACCTTC.

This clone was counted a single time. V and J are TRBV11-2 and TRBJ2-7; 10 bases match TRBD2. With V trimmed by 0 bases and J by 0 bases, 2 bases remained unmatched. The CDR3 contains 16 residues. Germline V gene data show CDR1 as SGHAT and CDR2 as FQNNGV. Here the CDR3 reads CASSLETSGLSYEQYF. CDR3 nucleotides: TGTGCCAGCAGCTTAGAGACTAGCGGGCTCTCCTACGAGCAGTACTTC.

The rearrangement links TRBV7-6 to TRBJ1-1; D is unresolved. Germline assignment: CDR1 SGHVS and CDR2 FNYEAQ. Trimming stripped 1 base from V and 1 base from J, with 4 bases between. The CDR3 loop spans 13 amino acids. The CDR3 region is CASSLEENTEAFF. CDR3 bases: TGTGCCAGCAGCTTAGAAGAGAACACTGAAGCTTTCTTT.